The 7 T cell receptor beta chains below all came from one sample that was sequenced in a study of blood T cell repertoires in COVID-19. The protocol was immunoSEQ multiplex PCR, while the TCRdb copy is restricted to in-frame clones and leaves out a portion. The table lists about 39,000 clones, around 87% of them singletons. The sample consisted of peripheral blood. Every receptor here comes from a man aged 50-60 years with active or convalescent COVID-19.

This clone was picked up one time. This sequence joins TRBV19 and TRBJ2-1; 15 bases match TRBD2. Germline trimming cut 4 bases from V and 3 bases from J; bases unmatched to any gene: 1. Germline lookup yields CDR1 LNHDA and CDR2 SQIVND (reference sequence). The CDR3 extends over 16 amino acids. This CDR3 reads CASSRTSGGVYNEQFF. CDR3 DNA sequence: TGTGCCAGTAGTAGGACTAGCGGGGGGGTCTACAATGAGCAGTTCTTC. Complete variable domain (other parts from reference TRBV19 and TRBJ2-1): DGGITQSPKYLFRKEGQNVTLSCEQNLNHDAMYWYRQDPGQGLRLIYYSQIVNDFQKGDIAEGYSVSREKKESFPLTVTSAQKNPTAFYLCASSRTSGGVYNEQFFGPGTRLTVL.

V and J are TRBV6-6 and TRBJ2-1, with D perhaps matching TRBD1 (6 bases). Trimming stripped 4 bases from V and 7 bases from J, with 8 bases between. There are 12 residues in the CDR3. The germline gives CDR1 MNHNY, CDR2 SVGAGI (reference sequence). CDR3 sequence reads: CASSFTGNEQFF. CDR3 sequence (DNA): TGTGCCAGCAGTTTCACAGGGAATGAGCAGTTCTTC.

The genes are TRBV6-4 and TRBJ1-1, with 7 bases fitting TRBD1. This CDR3 region has 14 residues. CDR1 MRHNA and CDR2 SNTAGT come from the germline V gene. V gave up 5 bases and J gave up 4 bases; unmatched junction bases: 7. The CDR3 bases are TGTGCCAGCAGTCCTAACAGGGGAATCACTGAAGCTTTCTTT. This gives the protein CASSPNRGITEAFF.

Concerning this clone itself: A much larger clone differs by one base, so this may be a read error. V gene TRBV9 combines with J gene TRBJ1-1; tentative D call: TRBD1 (6 bases). This CDR3 has 15 residues. Germline V gene lookup returns CDR1 SGDLS and CDR2 YYNGEE. CDR3: CARSVVGGPRGEAFF. CDR3 sequence (DNA): TGTGCCCGCAGCGTAGTGGGGGGGCCCCGGGGTGAAGCTTTCTTT.

The chain carries TRBV12-5 and TRBJ2-3; 7 nucleotides align to TRBD2. The ends lost 4 bases at V and 3 bases at J; junction bases unmatched: 10. Per germline, CDR1 LGHNT and CDR2 FRNRAP. This CDR3 is built from 16 residues. CDR3 DNA sequence: TGTGCTAGTGGTTGGAGCAACGGGGGGAATACAGATACGCAGTATTTT. Its protein product is CASGWSNGGNTDTQYF.

The chain uses TRBV12-5 and TRBJ2-1; perhaps TRBD1 as D (6 bases). Trimming stripped 7 bases from V and 0 bases from J, with 13 bases between. Germline loops: CDR1 LGHNT, CDR2 FRNRAP. The CDR3 is 15 amino acids. CDR3 in DNA: TGTGCTAGTGCTATCGGACAGAGCTCCTACAATGAGCAGTTCTTC. It is translated as CASAIGQSSYNEQFF.

The chain recombines TRBV9 with TRBJ1-1; 9 bases fit TRBD1. The CDR3 has 15 amino acids. J was trimmed by 4 bases and V by 0 bases; bases with no gene match: 4. Germline V gene data show CDR1 as SGDLS and CDR2 as YYNGEE. The CDR3 loop is CASSVEGTGSTEAFF. As DNA, the CDR3 is TGTGCCAGCAGCGTAGAGGGGACAGGGTCCACTGAAGCTTTCTTT. The variable domain in full, with the rest retrieved from reference TRBV9 and TRBJ1-1, is DSGVTQTPKHLITATGQRVTLRCSPRSGDLSVYWYQQSLDQGLQFLIQYYNGEERAKGNILERFSAQQFPDLHSELNLSSLELGDSALYFCASSVEGTGSTEAFFGQGTRLTVV.